The rows below give T cell receptor beta chains drawn from one sample of a study of blood T cell repertoires in COVID-19. This table comes from immunoSEQ multiplex PCR, and its TCRdb copy is limited to in-frame clones, with some not included. The profile shows fewer than 250,000 clones, 86% of them singletons. The sequenced material came from PBMCs or T cells enriched from blood (not recorded which). Receptor source: a woman aged 45-65 years who had recovered from COVID-19. CDR3s include the opening cysteine and the closing phenylalanine or tryptophan. D genes are given only for firm matches. For some rows the clone size is stated as once, few or many, or as a class when expanded; others skip it.

d_call	clone_size	v_call	j_call	cdr3_nt	cdr3_aa
TRBD1	-	TRBV9	TRBJ1-6	TGTGCCAGCAGCGTAGGGCAGGGGGGAACGGCCCTCCACTTT	CASSVGQGGTALHF
-	-	TRBV12-3/TRBV12-4	TRBJ2-1	TGTGCCAGCGCCCGGAGGGGTGAGCAGTTCTTC	CASARRGEQFF
-	-	TRBV6-7	TRBJ1-5	TGTGCCAGCAGTTACTCGAGGCAGCTCAATCAGCCCCAGCATTTT	CASSYSRQLNQPQHF
-	-	TRBV19	TRBJ1-1	TGTGCCAGTAGTCCAACACCCCACGAAGCTTTCTTT	CASSPTPHEAFF
TRBD2	-	TRBV7-9	TRBJ2-5	TGTGCCAGCAGCTTTGTGGCTAGCGGGGGCCAAGAGACCCAGTACTTC	CASSFVASGGQETQYF
-	-	TRBV6-5	TRBJ2-7	TGTGCCAGCACCCACGGGGGACTCGGCGAGCAGTACTTC	CASTHGGLGEQYF
TRBD1	-	TRBV5-4	TRBJ2-2	TGTGCCAGCAGCCGTCCGGGACAGGGGACCGGGGAGCTGTTTTTT	CASSRPGQGTGELFF
TRBD2	-	TRBV6-2/TRBV6-3	TRBJ2-5	TGTGCCAGCAGTTACCCTCGACTAGCGGGAGGCCTGAAAGAAGAGACCCAGTACTTC	CASSYPRLAGGLKEETQYF
TRBD2	once	TRBV5-1	TRBJ2-1	TGCGCCAGCAGCGCTATGGCTAGCGGGGCCGGGGCCCATGAGCAGTTCTTC	CASSAMASGAGAHEQFF
-	-	TRBV7-3	TRBJ1-3	TGTGCCAGCAGCCGAGAATCCGGAAACACCATATATTTT	CASSRESGNTIYF
-	-	TRBV7-6	TRBJ2-1	TGTGCCAGCAGCTTAGAGCTAGCTAGGTTCCATGAGCAGTTCTTC	CASSLELARFHEQFF
-	once	TRBV7-2	TRBJ2-7	TGTGCCAGCAGCTTAGTCGCCGCGGACGAGCAGTACTTC	CASSLVAADEQYF
TRBD1	-	TRBV9	TRBJ1-2	TGTGCCAGCAGCCCTCGACAGGGGACTAACTATGGCTACACCTTC	CASSPRQGTNYGYTF
TRBD2	-	TRBV20-1	TRBJ2-3	TGCAGTGCTAGTAGTCCGGGACTAGCGGGGGGAAGCACAGATACGCAGTATTTT	CSASSPGLAGGSTDTQYF
TRBD2	few	TRBV28	TRBJ2-1	TGTGCCAGCAGTTTCCCCTGGACTAGCGAAGGCTACAATGAGCAGTTCTTC	CASSFPWTSEGYNEQFF
TRBD2	-	TRBV28	TRBJ2-3	TGTGCCAGCAGTTCGGGACTTCCAGGGAGGGGCACAGATACGCAGTATTTT	CASSSGLPGRGTDTQYF
TRBD1	-	TRBV7-3	TRBJ2-2	TGTGCCAGCAGCCCCCAGGCGACAGGGGACACCGGGGAGCTGTTTTTT	CASSPQATGDTGELFF
TRBD1	-	TRBV30	TRBJ1-3	TGTGCCTGGAGTGTTCGCACCTTTATTGACAGGGGCTTCTCTGGAAACACCATATATTTT	CAWSVRTFIDRGFSGNTIYF
TRBD1	-	TRBV2	TRBJ1-4	TGTGCCAGCAGTGAGGGAGGACAGGGTAGGAATGAAAAACTGTTTTTT	CASSEGGQGRNEKLFF
-	-	TRBV6-1	TRBJ1-2	TGTGCCAGCAGTGAATCCTTTCAGGGAACTTGGGGCTACACCTTC	CASSESFQGTWGYTF
-	-	TRBV4-1	TRBJ1-5	TGCGCCAGCAGCCCGAGAGGGCTCCTGGATAGCAATCAGCCCCAGCATTTT	CASSPRGLLDSNQPQHF